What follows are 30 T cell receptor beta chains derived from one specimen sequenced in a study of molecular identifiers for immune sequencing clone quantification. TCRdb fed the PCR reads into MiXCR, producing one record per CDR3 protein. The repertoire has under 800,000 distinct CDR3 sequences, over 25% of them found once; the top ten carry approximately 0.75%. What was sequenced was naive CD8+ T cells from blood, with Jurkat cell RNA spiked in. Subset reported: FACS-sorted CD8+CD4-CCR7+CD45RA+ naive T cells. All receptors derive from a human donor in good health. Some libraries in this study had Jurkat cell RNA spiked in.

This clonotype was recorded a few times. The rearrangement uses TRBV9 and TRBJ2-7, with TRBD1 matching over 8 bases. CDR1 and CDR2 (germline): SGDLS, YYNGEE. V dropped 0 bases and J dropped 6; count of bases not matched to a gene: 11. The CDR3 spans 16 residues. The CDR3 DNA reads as TGTGCCAGCAGCGTAGGGTTGGCGGACAGGGCTCTCGAGCAGTACTTC. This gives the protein CASSVGLADRALEQYF.

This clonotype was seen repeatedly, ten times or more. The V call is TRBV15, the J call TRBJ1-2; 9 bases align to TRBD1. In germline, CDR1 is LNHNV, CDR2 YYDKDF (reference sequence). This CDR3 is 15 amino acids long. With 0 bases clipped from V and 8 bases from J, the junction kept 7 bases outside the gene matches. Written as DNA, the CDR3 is TGTGCCACCAGCAGAGATCGGGGGACAGGGAGAGGCTACACCTTC. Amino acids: CATSRDRGTGRGYTF.

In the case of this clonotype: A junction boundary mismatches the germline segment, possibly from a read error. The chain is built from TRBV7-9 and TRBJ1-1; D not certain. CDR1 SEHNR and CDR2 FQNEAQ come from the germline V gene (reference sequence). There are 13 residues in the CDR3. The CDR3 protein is CASGFNLNTEAFF. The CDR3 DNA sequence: TGTGCCAGCGGCTTTAATTTGAACACTGAAGCTTTCTTT. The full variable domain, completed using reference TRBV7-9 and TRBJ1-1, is DTGVSQNPRHKITKRGQNVTFRCDPISEHNRLYWYRQTLGQGPEFLTYFQNEAQLEKSRLLSDRFSAERPKGSFSTLEIQRTEQGDSAMYLCASGFNLNTEAFFGQGTRLTVV.

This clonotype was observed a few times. The CDR3 DNA sequence: TGTGCCAGCAGCTTAGCTAGCGGGGGGGAGACCCAGTACTTC. Translation gives CASSLASGGETQYF. The rearrangement links TRBV11-2 to TRBJ2-5, with 11 positions matching TRBD2. The J segment lost 5 bases and the V segment lost 1 base, leaving 0 bases of the junction unmatched. Looked up from germline, CDR1 is SGHAT and CDR2 is FQNNGV. The CDR3 runs 14 residues.

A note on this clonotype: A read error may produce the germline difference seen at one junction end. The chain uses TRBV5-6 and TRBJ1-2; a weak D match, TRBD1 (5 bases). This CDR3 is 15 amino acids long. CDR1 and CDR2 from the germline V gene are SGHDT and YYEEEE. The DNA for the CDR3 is TGTGCCAGCAGCTTGGTTGAGGCTGGCGGAAGGGGCTACGCCTTC. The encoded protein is CASSLVEAGGRGYAF.

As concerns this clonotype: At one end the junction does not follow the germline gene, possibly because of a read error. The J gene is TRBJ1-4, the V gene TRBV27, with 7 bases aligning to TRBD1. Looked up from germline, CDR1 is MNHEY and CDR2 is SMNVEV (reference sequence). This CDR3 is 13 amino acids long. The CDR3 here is CASSIQGHEKLVF. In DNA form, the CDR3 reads TGTGCCAGCAGTATACAGGGGCACGAAAAACTGGTTTTT.

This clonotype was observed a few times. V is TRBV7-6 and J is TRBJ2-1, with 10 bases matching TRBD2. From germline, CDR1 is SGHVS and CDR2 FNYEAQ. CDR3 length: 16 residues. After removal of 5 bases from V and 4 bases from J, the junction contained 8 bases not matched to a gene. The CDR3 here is CASSTTPSGSYNEQFF. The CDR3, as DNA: TGTGCCAGCAGCACAACTCCTAGCGGGAGTTACAATGAGCAGTTCTTC.

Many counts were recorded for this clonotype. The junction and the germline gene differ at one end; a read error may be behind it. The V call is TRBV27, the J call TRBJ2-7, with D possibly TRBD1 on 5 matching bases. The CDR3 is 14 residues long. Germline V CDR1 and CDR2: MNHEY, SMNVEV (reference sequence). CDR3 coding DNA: TGTGCCAGCAGCTTATTCCAGGGCCCCTACGAGCAGTACTTC. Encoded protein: CASSLFQGPYEQYF.

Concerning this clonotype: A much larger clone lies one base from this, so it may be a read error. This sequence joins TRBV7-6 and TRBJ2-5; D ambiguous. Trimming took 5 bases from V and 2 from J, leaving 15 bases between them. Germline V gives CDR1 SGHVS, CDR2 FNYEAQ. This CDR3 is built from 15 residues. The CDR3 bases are TGTGCCAGCAGCCTCAAACGAGGACGACAAGAGACCCAGTACTTC. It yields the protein CASSLKRGRQETQYF.

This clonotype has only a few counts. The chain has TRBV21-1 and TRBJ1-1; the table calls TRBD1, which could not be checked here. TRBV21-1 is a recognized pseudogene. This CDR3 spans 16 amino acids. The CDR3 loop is CASSKDRGQPDTEAFF. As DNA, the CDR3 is TGTGCCAGCAGCAAGGACAGGGGCCAACCGGACACTGAAGCTTTCTTT.

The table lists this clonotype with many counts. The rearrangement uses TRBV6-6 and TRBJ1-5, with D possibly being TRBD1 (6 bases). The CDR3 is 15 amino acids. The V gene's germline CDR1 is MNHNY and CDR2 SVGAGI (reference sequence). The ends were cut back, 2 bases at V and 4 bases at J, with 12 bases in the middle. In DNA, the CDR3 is TGTGCCAGCAGTTACGGGGGCGGTTTGAATCAGCCCCAGCATTTT. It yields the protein CASSYGGGLNQPQHF.

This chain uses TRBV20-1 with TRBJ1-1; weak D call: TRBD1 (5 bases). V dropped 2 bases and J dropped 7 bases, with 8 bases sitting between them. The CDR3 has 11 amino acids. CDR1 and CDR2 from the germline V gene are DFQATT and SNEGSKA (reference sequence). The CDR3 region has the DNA TGCAGTGCTAGACGGGGGTATGAAGCTTTCTTT. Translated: CSARRGYEAFF.

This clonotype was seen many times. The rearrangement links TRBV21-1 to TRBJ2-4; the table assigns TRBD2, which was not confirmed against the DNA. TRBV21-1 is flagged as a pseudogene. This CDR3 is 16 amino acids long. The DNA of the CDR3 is TGTGCCAGCAGCAAAGACAGTGGGACTAAATCCCGCATTCAGTACTTC. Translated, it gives CASSKDSGTKSRIQYF.

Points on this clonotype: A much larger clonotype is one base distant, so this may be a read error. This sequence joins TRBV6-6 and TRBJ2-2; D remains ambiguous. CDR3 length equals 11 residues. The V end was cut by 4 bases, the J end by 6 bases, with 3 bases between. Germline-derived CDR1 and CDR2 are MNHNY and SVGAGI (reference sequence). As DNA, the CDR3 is TGTGCCAGCAGTTGCTCCGGGGAGCTGTTTTTT. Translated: CASSCSGELFF.

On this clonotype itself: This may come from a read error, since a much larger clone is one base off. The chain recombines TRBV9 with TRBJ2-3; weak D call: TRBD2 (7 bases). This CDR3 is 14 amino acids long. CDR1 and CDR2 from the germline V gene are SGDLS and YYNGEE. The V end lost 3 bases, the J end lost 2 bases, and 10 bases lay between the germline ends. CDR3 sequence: CASSGGGLTDTQYF. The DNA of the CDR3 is TGTGCCAGCAGCGGGGGGGGCCTCACAGATACGCAGTATTTT.

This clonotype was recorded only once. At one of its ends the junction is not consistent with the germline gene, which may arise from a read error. The CDR3 DNA follows: TGTGCCAGCAGCCAAAGCTCCACCGGGACCCAGCACTTC. Its translation: CASSQSSTGTQHF. The chain is built from TRBV5-6 and TRBJ2-5, with D perhaps assigned TRBD1 or TRBD2 (5 bases each). The CDR3 runs 13 residues. Germline V gene lookup returns CDR1 SGHDT and CDR2 YYEEEE.

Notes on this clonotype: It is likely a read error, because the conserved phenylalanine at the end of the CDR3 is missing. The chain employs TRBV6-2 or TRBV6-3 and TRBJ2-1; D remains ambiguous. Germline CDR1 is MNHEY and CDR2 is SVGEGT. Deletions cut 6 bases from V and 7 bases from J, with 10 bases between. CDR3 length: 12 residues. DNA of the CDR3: TGTGCCAGCAGCTACCCCCGTAATGAGCAGTTCTAC. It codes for CASSYPRNEQFY.

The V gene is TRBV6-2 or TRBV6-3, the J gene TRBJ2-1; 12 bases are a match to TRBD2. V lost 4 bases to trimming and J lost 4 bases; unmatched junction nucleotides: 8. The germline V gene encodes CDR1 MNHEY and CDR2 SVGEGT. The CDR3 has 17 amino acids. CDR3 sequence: CASSSLAGGPHYNEQFF. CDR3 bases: TGTGCCAGCAGTTCTCTAGCGGGGGGGCCTCATTACAATGAGCAGTTCTTC.

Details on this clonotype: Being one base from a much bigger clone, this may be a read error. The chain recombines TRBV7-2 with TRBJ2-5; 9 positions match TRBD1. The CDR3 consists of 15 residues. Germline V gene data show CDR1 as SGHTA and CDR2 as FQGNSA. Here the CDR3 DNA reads TGTGCCAGCAGCCTGCCGGACAGGGGTCCTGAGACCCAGTGCTTC. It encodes CASSLPDRGPETQCF. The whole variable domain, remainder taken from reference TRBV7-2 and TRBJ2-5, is GAGVSQSPSNKVTEKGKDVELRCDPISGHTALYWYRQSLGQGLEFLIYFQGNSAPDKSGLPSDRFSAERTGGSVSTLTIQRTQQEDSAVYLCASSLPDRGPETQCFGPGTRLLVL.

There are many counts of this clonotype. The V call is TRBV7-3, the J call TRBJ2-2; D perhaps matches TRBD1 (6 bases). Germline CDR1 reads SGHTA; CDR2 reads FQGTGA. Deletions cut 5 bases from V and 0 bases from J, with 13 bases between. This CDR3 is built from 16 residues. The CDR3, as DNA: TGTGCCAGCAGCCCCTTGGACAGCGCGAACACCGGGGAGCTGTTTTTT. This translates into CASSPLDSANTGELFF. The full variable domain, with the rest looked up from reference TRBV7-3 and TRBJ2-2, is GAGVSQTPSNKVTEKGKYVELRCDPISGHTALYWYRQSLGQGPEFLIYFQGTGAADDSGLPNDRFFAVRPEGSVSTLKIQRTERGDSAVYLCASSPLDSANTGELFFGEGSRLTVL.

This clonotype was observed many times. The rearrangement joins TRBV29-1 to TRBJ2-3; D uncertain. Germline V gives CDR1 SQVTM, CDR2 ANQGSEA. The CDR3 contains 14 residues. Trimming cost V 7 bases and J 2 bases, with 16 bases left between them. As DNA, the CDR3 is TGCAGCGCCTTTGCAGGACGTTACACAGATACGCAGTATTTT. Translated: CSAFAGRYTDTQYF.

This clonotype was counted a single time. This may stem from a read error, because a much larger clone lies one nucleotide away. CDR3 amino acids: CASSQESGVAYQEPQYF. CDR3 DNA sequence: TGCGCCAGCAGCCAAGAGTCCGGGGTGGCGTACCAAGAGCCCCAGTACTTC. The chain uses TRBV4-3 and TRBJ2-5; D might be TRBD2 (5 bases). CDR1 and CDR2 from the germline V gene are LGHNA and YSLEER. The CDR3 spans 17 residues.

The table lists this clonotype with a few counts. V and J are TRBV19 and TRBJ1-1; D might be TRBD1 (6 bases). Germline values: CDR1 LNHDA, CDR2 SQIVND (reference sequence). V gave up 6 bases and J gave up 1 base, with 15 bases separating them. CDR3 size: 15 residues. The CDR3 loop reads CASRGRGEKNTEAFF. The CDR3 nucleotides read TGTGCCAGTAGGGGGAGGGGGGAGAAGAACACTGAAGCTTTCTTT.

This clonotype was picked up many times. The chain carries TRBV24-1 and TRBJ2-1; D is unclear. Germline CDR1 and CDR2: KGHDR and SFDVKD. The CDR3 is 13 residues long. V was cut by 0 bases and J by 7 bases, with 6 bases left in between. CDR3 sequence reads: CATSDLLGNEQFF. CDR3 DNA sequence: TGTGCCACCAGTGATTTGCTAGGAAATGAGCAGTTCTTC.

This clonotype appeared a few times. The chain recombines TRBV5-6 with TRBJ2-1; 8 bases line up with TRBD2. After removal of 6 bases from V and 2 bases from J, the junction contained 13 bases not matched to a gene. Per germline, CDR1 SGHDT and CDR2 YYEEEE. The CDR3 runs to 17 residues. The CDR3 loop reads CASIKQGSGGPYNEQFF. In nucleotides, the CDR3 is TGTGCCAGCATCAAACAAGGCAGCGGGGGTCCCTACAATGAGCAGTTCTTC.

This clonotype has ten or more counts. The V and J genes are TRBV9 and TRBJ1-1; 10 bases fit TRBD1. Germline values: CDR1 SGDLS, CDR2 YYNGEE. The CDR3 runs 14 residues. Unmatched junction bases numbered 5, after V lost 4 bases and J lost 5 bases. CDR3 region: CASSRQGARTEAFF. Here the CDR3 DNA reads TGTGCCAGCAGCAGACAGGGGGCGCGGACTGAAGCTTTCTTT.

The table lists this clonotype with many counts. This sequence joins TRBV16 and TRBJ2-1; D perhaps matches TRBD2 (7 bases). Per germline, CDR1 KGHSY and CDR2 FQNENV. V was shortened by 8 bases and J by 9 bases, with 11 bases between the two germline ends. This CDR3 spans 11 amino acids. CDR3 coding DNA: TGTGCCAGCGGGGGGGCCGCTGAGCAGTTCTTC. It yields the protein CASGGAAEQFF.

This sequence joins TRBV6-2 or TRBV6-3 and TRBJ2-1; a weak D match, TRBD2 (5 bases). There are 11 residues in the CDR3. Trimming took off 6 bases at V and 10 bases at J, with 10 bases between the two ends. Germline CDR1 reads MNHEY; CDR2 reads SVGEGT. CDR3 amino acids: CASRWGVEQFF. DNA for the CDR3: TGTGCCAGCAGGTGGGGAGTCGAGCAGTTCTTC.

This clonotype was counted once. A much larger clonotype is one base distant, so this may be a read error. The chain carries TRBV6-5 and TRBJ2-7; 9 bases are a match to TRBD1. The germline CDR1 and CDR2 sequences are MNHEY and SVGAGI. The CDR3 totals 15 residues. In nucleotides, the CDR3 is TGTGCCAGCAATTACTCGGGACAGGGAATGGACGAGCAGTACTTC. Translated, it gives CASNYSGQGMDEQYF.

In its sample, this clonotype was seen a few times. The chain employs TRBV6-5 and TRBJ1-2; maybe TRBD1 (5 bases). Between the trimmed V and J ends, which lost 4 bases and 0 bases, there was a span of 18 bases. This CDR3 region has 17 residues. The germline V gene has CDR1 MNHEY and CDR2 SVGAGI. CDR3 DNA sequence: TGTGCCAGCAGTTCCTACGCGGGGCGTACTGCTAACTATGGCTACACCTTC. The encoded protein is CASSSYAGRTANYGYTF.